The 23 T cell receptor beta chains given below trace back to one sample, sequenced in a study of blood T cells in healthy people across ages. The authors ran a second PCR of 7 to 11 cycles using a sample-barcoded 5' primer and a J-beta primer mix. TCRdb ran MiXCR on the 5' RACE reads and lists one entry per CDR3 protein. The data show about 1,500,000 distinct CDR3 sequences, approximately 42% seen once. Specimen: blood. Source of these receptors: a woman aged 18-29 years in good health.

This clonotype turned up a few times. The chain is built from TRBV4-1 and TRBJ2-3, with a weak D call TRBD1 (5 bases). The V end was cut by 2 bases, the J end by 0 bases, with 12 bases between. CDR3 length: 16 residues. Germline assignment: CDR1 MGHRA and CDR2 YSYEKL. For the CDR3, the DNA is TGCGCCAGCAGCCAAAGGGGCGTTCTGAGCACAGATACGCAGTATTTT. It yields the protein CASSQRGVLSTDTQYF.

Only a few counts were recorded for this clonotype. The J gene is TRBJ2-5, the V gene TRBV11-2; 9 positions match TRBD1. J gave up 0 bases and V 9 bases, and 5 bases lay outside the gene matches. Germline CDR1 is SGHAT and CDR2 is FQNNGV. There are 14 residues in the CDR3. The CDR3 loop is CASWTGVYQETQYF. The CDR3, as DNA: TGTGCCAGTTGGACAGGGGTGTACCAAGAGACCCAGTACTTC.

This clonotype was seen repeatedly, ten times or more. The CDR3 here is CASSSDGPPFNNEQFF. DNA of the CDR3: TGTGCCAGCAGTTCCGATGGTCCCCCTTTCAACAATGAGCAGTTCTTC. The chain links TRBV27 to TRBJ2-1; D gene ambiguous. Germline CDR1 MNHEY, CDR2 SMNVEV (reference sequence). V shed 4 bases and J shed 5 bases, with 18 bases lying between them. CDR3 size: 16 residues.

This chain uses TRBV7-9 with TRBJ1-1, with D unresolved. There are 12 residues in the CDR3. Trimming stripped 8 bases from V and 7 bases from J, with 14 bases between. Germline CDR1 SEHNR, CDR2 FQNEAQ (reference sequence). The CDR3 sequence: CASVTGSGEAFF. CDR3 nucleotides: TGTGCCAGCGTAACGGGGTCGGGTGAAGCTTTCTTT.

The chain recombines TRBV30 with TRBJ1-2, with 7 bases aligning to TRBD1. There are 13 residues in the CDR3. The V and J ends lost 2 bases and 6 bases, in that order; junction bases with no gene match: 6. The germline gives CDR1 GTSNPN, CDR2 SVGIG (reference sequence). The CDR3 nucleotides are TGTGCCTGGAGTTTCAGGGGGTTTAATGGCTACACCTTC. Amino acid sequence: CAWSFRGFNGYTF.

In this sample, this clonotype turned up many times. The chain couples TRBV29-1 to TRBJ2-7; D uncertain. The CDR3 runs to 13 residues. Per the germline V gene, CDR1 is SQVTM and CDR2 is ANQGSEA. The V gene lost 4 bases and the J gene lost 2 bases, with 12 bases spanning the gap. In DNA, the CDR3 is TGCAGCGTTGTCGACACTTCTCCCTACGAGCAGTACTTC. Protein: CSVVDTSPYEQYF.

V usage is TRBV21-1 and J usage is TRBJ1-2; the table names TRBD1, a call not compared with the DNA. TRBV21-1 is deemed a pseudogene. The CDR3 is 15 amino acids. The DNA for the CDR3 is TGTGCCAGCATTGAACAGGGGGCGGACGATTTTGGCTACACCTTC. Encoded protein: CASIEQGADDFGYTF.

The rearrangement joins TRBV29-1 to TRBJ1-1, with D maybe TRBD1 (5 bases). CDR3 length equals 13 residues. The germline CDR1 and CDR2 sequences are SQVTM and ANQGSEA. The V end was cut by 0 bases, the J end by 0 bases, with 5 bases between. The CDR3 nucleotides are TGCAGCGTTGAAGAGGGGCTGAACACTGAAGCTTTCTTT. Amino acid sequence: CSVEEGLNTEAFF.

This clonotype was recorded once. In DNA, the CDR3 is TGCAGTGCTAGGCCGCGGACAGGGGGTAGCTACGAGCAGTACTTC. Its translation: CSARPRTGGSYEQYF. The chain has TRBV20-1 and TRBJ2-7, with 10 bases matching TRBD1. Trimming took 3 bases from V and 3 from J; bases not matched to a gene: 8. The CDR3 runs to 15 residues. From germline, CDR1 is DFQATT and CDR2 SNEGSKA (reference sequence).

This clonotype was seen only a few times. The CDR3: CATRQGTSNRGDTQYF. The CDR3 DNA reads TGTGCCACACGACAGGGGACGTCTAACCGGGGAGATACGCAGTATTTT. The chain links TRBV24-1 to TRBJ2-3, with 8 positions matching TRBD1. CDR3 size: 16 residues. Germline lookup yields CDR1 KGHDR and CDR2 SFDVKD. V was pared by 10 bases and J by 5 bases, with 16 bases of the junction left unmatched.

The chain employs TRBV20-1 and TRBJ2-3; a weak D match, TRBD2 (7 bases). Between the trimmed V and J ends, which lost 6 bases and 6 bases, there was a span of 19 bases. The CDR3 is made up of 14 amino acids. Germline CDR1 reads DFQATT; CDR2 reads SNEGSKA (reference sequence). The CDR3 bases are TGCAGTGCCGTGGGGGGGCCGGTTTTGGATACGCAGTATTTT. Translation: CSAVGGPVLDTQYF.

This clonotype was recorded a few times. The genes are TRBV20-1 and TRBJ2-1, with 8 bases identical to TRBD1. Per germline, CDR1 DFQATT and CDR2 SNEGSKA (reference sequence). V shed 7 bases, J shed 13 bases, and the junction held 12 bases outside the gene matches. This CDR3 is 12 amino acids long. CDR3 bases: TGCAGTGGACAGCGCGGACAGGGACAACAGTTCTTC. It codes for CSGQRGQGQQFF.

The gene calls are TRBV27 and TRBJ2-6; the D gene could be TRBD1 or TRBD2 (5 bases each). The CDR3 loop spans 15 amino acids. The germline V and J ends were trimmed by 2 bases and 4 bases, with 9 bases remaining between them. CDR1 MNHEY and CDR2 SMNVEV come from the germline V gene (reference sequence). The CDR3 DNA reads TGTGCCAGCAGTTTAGTGGGGGTGGGGGCCAACGTCCTGACTTTC. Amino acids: CASSLVGVGANVLTF.

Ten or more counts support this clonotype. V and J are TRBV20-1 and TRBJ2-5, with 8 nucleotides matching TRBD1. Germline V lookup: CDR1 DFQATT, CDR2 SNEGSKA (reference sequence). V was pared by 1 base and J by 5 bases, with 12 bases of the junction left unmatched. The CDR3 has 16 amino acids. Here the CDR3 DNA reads TGCAGTGCTAGAGGTGCCGGGACAGGAGATACGGAGACCCAGTACTTC. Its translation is CSARGAGTGDTETQYF.

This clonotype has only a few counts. CDR3 sequence reads: CASSRTGTPQETQYF. The CDR3 DNA reads as TGTGCCAGCTCTCGGACAGGGACTCCACAAGAGACCCAGTACTTC. V usage is TRBV25-1 and J usage is TRBJ2-5, with TRBD1 matching 8 bases. With 8 bases clipped from V and 2 bases from J, the junction kept 10 bases outside the gene matches. Germline lookup yields CDR1 MGHDK and CDR2 SYGVNS. The CDR3 runs 15 residues.

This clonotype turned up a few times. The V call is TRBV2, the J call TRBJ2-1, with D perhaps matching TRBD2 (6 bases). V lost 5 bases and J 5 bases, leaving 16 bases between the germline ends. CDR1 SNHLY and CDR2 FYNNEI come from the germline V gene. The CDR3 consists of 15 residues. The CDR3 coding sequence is TGTGCCAGCAGTCGGACTACCTCAAGCAACAATGAGCAGTTCTTC. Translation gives CASSRTTSSNNEQFF.

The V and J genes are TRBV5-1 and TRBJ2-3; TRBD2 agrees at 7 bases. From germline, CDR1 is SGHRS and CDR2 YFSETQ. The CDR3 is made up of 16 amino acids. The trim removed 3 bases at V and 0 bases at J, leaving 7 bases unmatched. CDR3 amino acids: CASSSPRGVSTDTQYF. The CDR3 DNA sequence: TGCGCCAGCAGCTCCCCTCGGGGGGTTAGCACAGATACGCAGTATTTT.

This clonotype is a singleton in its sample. This CDR3 is CASSSRVSNEQYF. The CDR3, as DNA: TGCGCCAGCAGCTCAAGGGTCAGCAATGAGCAGTACTTC. The chain links TRBV5-1 to TRBJ2-5; D is uncertain. Germline-derived CDR1 and CDR2 are SGHRS and YFSETQ. CDR3 length equals 13 residues. Trimming took off 3 bases at V and 11 bases at J, with 17 bases between the two ends.

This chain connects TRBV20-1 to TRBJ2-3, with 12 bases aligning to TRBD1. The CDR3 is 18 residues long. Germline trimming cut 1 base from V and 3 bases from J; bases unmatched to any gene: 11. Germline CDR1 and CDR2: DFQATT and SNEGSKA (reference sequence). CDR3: CSARASTGTGGGTDTQYF. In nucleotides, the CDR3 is TGCAGTGCTAGAGCATCGACCGGGACAGGGGGCGGGACAGATACGCAGTATTTT.

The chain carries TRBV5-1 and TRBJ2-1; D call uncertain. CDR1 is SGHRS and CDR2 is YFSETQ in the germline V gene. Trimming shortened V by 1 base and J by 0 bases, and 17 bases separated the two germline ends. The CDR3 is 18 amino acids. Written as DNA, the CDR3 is TGCGCCAGCAGCTTGTACAGCGACCTAACATCCTCCTACAATGAGCAGTTCTTC. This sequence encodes CASSLYSDLTSSYNEQFF.

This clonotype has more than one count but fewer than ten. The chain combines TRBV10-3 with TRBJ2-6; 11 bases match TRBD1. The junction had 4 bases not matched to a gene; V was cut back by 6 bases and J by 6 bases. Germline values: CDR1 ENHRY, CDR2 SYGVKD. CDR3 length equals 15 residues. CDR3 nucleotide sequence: TGTGCCATCAGCTGGACAGGGGGCGAGGCCAACGTCCTGACTTTC. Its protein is CAISWTGGEANVLTF.

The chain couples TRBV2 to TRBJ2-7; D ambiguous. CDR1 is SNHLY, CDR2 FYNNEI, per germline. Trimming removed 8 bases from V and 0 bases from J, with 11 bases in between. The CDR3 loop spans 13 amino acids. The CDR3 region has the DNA TGTGCCAGCTTGAATCTACTCTCCTACGAGCAGTACTTC. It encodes CASLNLLSYEQYF.

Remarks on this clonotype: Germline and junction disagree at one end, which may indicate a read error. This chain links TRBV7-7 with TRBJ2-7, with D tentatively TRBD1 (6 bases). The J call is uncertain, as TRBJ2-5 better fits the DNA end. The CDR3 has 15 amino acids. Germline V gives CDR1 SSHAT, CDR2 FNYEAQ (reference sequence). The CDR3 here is CASSLLGAPRETQYF. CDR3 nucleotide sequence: TGTGCTAGCAGCTTATTGGGGGCGCCGAGGGAGACCCAGTACTTC.